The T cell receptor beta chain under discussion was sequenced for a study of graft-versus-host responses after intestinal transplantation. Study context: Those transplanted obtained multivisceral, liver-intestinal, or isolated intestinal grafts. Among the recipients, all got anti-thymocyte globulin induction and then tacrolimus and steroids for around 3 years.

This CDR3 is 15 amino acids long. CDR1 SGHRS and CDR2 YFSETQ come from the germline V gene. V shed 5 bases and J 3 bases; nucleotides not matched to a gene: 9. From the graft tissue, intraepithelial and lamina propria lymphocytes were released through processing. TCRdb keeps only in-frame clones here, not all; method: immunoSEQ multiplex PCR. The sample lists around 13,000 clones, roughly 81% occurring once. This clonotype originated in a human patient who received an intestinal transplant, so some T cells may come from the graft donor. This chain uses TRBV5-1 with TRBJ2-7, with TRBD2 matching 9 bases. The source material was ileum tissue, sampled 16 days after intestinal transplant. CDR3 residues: CASSLSGRIDYEQYF. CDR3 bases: TGCGCCAGCAGTTTGAGCGGGAGGATCGACTACGAGCAGTACTTC. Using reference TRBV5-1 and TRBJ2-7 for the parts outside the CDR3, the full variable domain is KAGVTQTPRYLIKTRGQQVTLSCSPISGHRSVSWYQQTPGQGLQFLFEYFSETQRNKGNFPGRFSGRQFSNSRSEMNVSTLELGDSALYLCASSLSGRIDYEQYFGPGTRLTVT.